This T cell receptor beta chain is from a study of identical twins. Overall study findings and caveats: Reduced insertions were recorded for abundant cord blood beta clonotypes, with no such pattern in memory repertoires.

Germline CDR1 and CDR2: SGHRS and YFSETQ. The CDR3 is 14 residues long. The V end was cut by 1 base, the J end by 2 bases, with 8 bases between. The sample holds a few counts of this clonotype. Its antigen is still unknown. Among all donors, each was a healthy Caucasian. Template switching, a step in the protocol, added a universal primer site, and cDNA carried unique molecular identifiers. TCRdb called the 5' RACE reads again in MiXCR, with one record for every CDR3 protein. The sample contains approximately 500,000 distinct CDR3 sequences, approximately 16% of which appear only once. These records were also assigned to another study, of yellow fever vaccine responses in identical twins.

Sequencing was carried out using CD4+ T cells sorted from blood. This receptor was obtained from a woman aged 18-30 years in good health. This rearrangement joins TRBV5-1 to TRBJ2-3; no definite D call. The CDR3 DNA reads TGCGCCAGCAGCTTGTTCGAACCCACAGATACGCAGTATTTT. It specifies CASSLFEPTDTQYF.